The sequence of this T cell receptor beta chain was determined in a study of T-cell memory formation after mild COVID-19. Using its own MiXCR run on the 5' RACE reads, TCRdb lists one record per CDR3 protein. Of a few hundred thousand distinct CDR3 sequences detected, 27% appear once; the ten largest clones hold over 9.5%. The CDR3 totals 15 residues. V dropped 7 bases and J dropped 4; count of bases not matched to a gene: 8. CDR1 is LGHDT and CDR2 is YNNKEL in the germline V gene (reference sequence). The material sequenced was PBMCs or a T cell subset sorted from them (not recorded which). The rearrangement links TRBV3-1 to TRBJ2-1, with TRBD2 matching 9 bases. The clonotype comes from an adult woman who had mild COVID-19 (a few samples of this study predate the infection). Cell type and time point are not known. Here the CDR3 reads CASTGSGRLYNEQFF. CDR3 sequence (DNA): TGTGCCAGCACCGGCAGCGGGAGGCTGTACAATGAGCAGTTCTTC.